A single sample is the source of the 9 T cell receptor beta chains below, sequenced in a study of blood T cells in healthy people across ages. Next came a second PCR, run for about 7 to 12 cycles, which used a sample-barcoded 5' primer along with a J-beta primer mix. TCRdb re-called the 5' RACE reads through MiXCR, storing one row per CDR3 protein. The sample yields 380,000 or so distinct CDR3 sequences, approximately 52% seen once. Specimen: blood. These receptors all stem from a man aged 60-69 years in good health.

The chain has TRBV24-1 and TRBJ2-1, with D unresolved. Germline V gives CDR1 KGHDR, CDR2 SFDVKD. The CDR3 is made up of 16 amino acids. The V end was cut by 2 bases, the J end by 9 bases, with 19 bases between. The CDR3 spells CATSDSSPQRVIEQFF. The CDR3 coding sequence is TGTGCCACCAGTGATTCGTCACCTCAAAGGGTTATTGAGCAGTTCTTC.

This sequence joins TRBV29-1 and TRBJ2-7; 7 positions agree with TRBD1. Trimming at V came to 7 bases and at J to 2 bases, leaving 5 bases not matched to a gene. Germline CDR1 and CDR2: SQVTM and ANQGSEA. The CDR3 length is 12 residues. The CDR3 region is CSAGQETYEQYF. The CDR3 DNA sequence: TGCAGCGCTGGACAGGAGACCTACGAGCAGTACTTC.

This clonotype has more than one count but fewer than ten. The J gene is TRBJ2-5, the V gene TRBV2, with D possibly matching TRBD1 (6 bases). CDR3 size: 13 residues. V was trimmed by 7 bases and J by 11 bases, leaving 20 bases between them. CDR1 SNHLY and CDR2 FYNNEI come from the germline V gene. The CDR3 DNA sequence: TGTGCCAGCACGGCAGGGGCCGCTTGGGAGCAGTACTTC. Translation gives CASTAGAAWEQYF.

This clonotype was recorded a few times. The chain joins TRBV5-4 to TRBJ2-7, with D perhaps TRBD2 (5 bases). The CDR3 is 17 residues long. Deletions cut 0 bases from V and 3 bases from J, with 19 bases between. Germline V gene data show CDR1 as SGHNT and CDR2 as YYREEE (reference sequence). The CDR3 bases are TGTGCCAGCAGCTTGGGTTCTGCCCCCCGGGATCGCTACGAGCAGTACTTC. Translation: CASSLGSAPRDRYEQYF.

This clonotype was seen a few times. J is TRBJ2-7 and V is TRBV10-3; possibly TRBD2 for D (6 bases). The germline V gene has CDR1 ENHRY and CDR2 SYGVKD. V was shortened by 9 bases and J by 10 bases, with 25 bases between the two germline ends. This CDR3 has 14 amino acids. The DNA of the CDR3 is TGTGCCATTTCCCGGGAGACGCCCAAAGGGCTTCAGTACTTC. Protein sequence: CAISRETPKGLQYF.

This clonotype was seen only once. J is TRBJ1-1 and V is TRBV2; the D gene is possibly TRBD1 (6 bases). The V gene lost 7 bases and the J gene lost 2 bases, with 14 bases spanning the gap. CDR1 SNHLY and CDR2 FYNNEI come from the germline V gene. This CDR3 has 14 residues. In nucleotides, the CDR3 is TGTGCCAGCAACCTCAGAGGGGGAAACACTGAAGCTTTCTTT. As protein: CASNLRGGNTEAFF. Full variable domain (outside the CDR3, taken from reference TRBV2 and TRBJ1-1): EPEVTQTPSHQVTQMGQEVILRCVPISNHLYFYWYRQILGQKVEFLVSFYNNEISEKSEIFDDQFSVERPDGSNFTLKIRSTKLEDSAMYFCASNLRGGNTEAFFGQGTRLTVV.

This chain links TRBV4-2 with TRBJ2-7; D is possibly TRBD1 (5 bases). The germline CDR1 and CDR2 sequences are LGHNA and YNFKEQ. The CDR3 length is 14 residues. Deletions cut 5 bases from V and 4 bases from J, with 15 bases between. The CDR3 DNA follows: TGTGCCAGCAGCGCGACAGATATCAAGTACGAGCAGTACTTC. Translated, it gives CASSATDIKYEQYF.

The chain is built from TRBV6-5 and TRBJ1-2; D unclear. V was pared by 0 bases and J by 3 bases, with 8 bases between. Germline CDR1 is MNHEY and CDR2 is SVGAGI. This CDR3 region has 14 residues. For the CDR3, the DNA is TGTGCCAGCAGTTACTCAGGGAGGGACTATGGCTACACCTTC. It specifies CASSYSGRDYGYTF.

In its sample, this clonotype was seen a few times. In nucleotides, the CDR3 is TGTGCCAGCAGCTTAGCGGATTCACGGACTAGCGGGAGTGGGAATACGCAGTATTTT. Translated, it gives CASSLADSRTSGSGNTQYF. The chain uses TRBV7-2 and TRBJ2-3, with TRBD2 identical over 13 bases. Germline values: CDR1 SGHTA, CDR2 FQGNSA. The CDR3 is 19 residues long. Germline trimming cut 0 bases from V and 7 bases from J; bases unmatched to any gene: 13.